This T cell receptor (beta chain) was documented in a study of cytomegalovirus exposure and HLA in healthy donors. The overall study: Within an early data release were roughly 83 million unique TCRs drawn from HLA-typed donors.

With 60 Vbeta and 13 Jbeta primers, the PCR was carried out. Sequencing used immunoSEQ multiplex PCR; TCRdb keeps in-frame clones, though not all of them. Listed are around 84,000 clones; roughly 5.1% falls within the top ten. CDR3 length: 14 amino acids. Trimming removed 5 bases at V and 3 bases at J, with 11 bases between. The sequencing input was PBMCs. This sequence was found in a young man in good health and CMV-seronegative. The chain is built from TRBV6-7 and TRBJ1-3; D might be TRBD1 (6 bases). TRBV6-7 carries the ORF label, with uncertain function. The DNA for the CDR3 is TGTGCCAGCAGTCCCCGAGGGGGTGGAAACACCATATATTTT. Its translation is CASSPRGGGNTIYF.